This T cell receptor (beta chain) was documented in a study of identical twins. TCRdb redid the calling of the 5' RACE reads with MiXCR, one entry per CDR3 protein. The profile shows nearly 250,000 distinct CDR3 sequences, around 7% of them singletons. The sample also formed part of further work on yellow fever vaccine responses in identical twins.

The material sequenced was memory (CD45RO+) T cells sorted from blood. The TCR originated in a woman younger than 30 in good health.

The DNA for the CDR3 is TGCAGTGCTAGAGGAGTGGGCCACCACCAAGAGACCCAGTACTTC. This codes for CSARGVGHHQETQYF. V gene TRBV20-1 combines with J gene TRBJ2-5; D gene unclear. Germline V gene lookup returns CDR1 DFQATT and CDR2 SNEGSKA (reference sequence). The CDR3 is made up of 15 amino acids. V was shortened by 1 base and J by 0 bases, with 12 bases between the two germline ends.